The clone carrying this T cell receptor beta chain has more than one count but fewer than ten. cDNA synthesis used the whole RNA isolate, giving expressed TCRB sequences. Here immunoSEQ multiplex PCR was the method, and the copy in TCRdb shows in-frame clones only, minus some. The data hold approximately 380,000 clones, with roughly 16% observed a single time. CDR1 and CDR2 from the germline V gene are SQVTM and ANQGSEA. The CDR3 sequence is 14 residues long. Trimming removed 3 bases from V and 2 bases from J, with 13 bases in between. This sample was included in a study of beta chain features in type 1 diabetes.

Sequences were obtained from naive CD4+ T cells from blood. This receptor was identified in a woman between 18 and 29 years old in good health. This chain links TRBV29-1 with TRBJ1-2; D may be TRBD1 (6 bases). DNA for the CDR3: TGCAGCGTTGATCCCACAGGGTGGAACTATGGCTACACCTTC. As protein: CSVDPTGWNYGYTF.